These 2 T cell receptor beta chains were all obtained from the same sample, sequenced in a study of blood T cell repertoires in COVID-19 (dated by TCRdb to 2020 to 2022). Library preparation was by the immunoSEQ multiplex PCR assay. This is the immuneACCESS table as TCRdb keeps it, with only in-frame sequences that have V and J called. A part of the clones is gone; compared with another copy, unresolved V genes explain less than half, and the rest is unexplained. Across this sample there are 200,000 to 300,000 clones, with around 84% seen only once. The ten largest make up around 3.4% of the sample. Sequencing input: peripheral blood. The receptor source for this set is a woman between 18 and 29 years old with acute or convalescent COVID-19.

The DNA of the CDR3 is TGCGCCAGCAGCCCCTCAAGACAGCCTGAAGAGACCCAGTACTTC. Its protein product is CASSPSRQPEETQYF. The chain has TRBV4-1 and TRBJ2-5; D may be TRBD1 (5 bases). Trimming took 4 bases from V and 3 from J, leaving 15 bases between them. The germline V gene has CDR1 MGHRA and CDR2 YSYEKL. The CDR3 loop spans 15 amino acids.

The chain employs TRBV5-4 and TRBJ2-7, with TRBD1 matching over 12 bases. The CDR3 is 16 residues long. The junction had 5 bases not matched to a gene; V was cut back by 4 bases and J by 0 bases. Looked up from germline, CDR1 is SGHNT and CDR2 is YYREEE (reference sequence). The CDR3, as DNA: TGTGCCAGCAGCGTAGGGACAGGGGGCCTCTCCTACGAGCAGTACTTC. Translating gives CASSVGTGGLSYEQYF.